This is a list of T cell receptor beta chains from one sample in a study of cytomegalovirus exposure and HLA in healthy donors. Libraries were prepared by immunoSEQ multiplex PCR; TCRdb keeps only in-frame clonotypes and omits some of them. Its table lists around 84,000 clones. Sequenced material: PBMCs. The receptor source for this set is a man aged 25-45 years in good health and CMV-seronegative. Both conserved end residues are part of each CDR3. D genes are given only for firm matches.

V gene: TRBV25-1; J gene: TRBJ2-7; D gene: TRBD1; CDR3 protein: CASTGQRSTYEQYF; CDR3 DNA: TGTGCCAGCACGGGACAGCGCTCAACCTACGAGCAGTACTTC
V gene: TRBV7-9; J gene: TRBJ2-3; D gene: .; CDR3 protein: CASSSPTQADTQYF; CDR3 DNA: TGTGCCAGCAGCTCCCCGACGCAGGCTGATACGCAGTATTTT
V gene: TRBV5-4; J gene: TRBJ2-5; D gene: .; CDR3 protein: CASSLERGVGETQYF; CDR3 DNA: TGTGCCAGCAGCTTGGAGCGCGGGGTGGGGGAGACCCAGTACTTC
V gene: TRBV19; J gene: TRBJ2-5; D gene: TRBD1; CDR3 protein: CASSISGSGGAETQYF; CDR3 DNA: TGTGCCAGTAGTATATCGGGGTCAGGGGGCGCAGAGACCCAGTACTTC
V gene: TRBV14; J gene: TRBJ1-2; D gene: .; CDR3 protein: CASSQDMTDPYGYTF; CDR3 DNA: TGTGCCAGCAGCCAAGATATGACAGACCCCTATGGCTACACCTTC
V gene: TRBV10-3; J gene: TRBJ1-2; D gene: TRBD1; CDR3 protein: CAIRGTGNYGYTF; CDR3 DNA: TGTGCCATCAGGGGGACAGGGAACTATGGCTACACCTTC
V gene: TRBV7-3; J gene: TRBJ2-1; D gene: TRBD2; CDR3 protein: CASSLAGGRNEQFF; CDR3 DNA: TGTGCCAGCAGCTTAGCGGGGGGGCGGAATGAGCAGTTCTTC
V gene: TRBV5-1; J gene: TRBJ2-5; D gene: TRBD1; CDR3 protein: CASSSQGLEGETQYF; CDR3 DNA: TGCGCCAGCAGCTCACAGGGGCTGGAAGGAGAGACCCAGTACTTC
V gene: TRBV5-6; J gene: TRBJ2-7; D gene: TRBD1; CDR3 protein: CASSSNRGRRASAYEQYF; CDR3 DNA: TGTGCCAGCAGCTCCAACAGGGGGCGCCGGGCTAGCGCCTACGAGCAGTACTTC
V gene: TRBV7-2; J gene: TRBJ1-3; D gene: .; CDR3 protein: CASSQGPQGNTIYF; CDR3 DNA: TGTGCCAGCAGCCAGGGGCCACAGGGAAACACCATATATTTT
V gene: TRBV9; J gene: TRBJ1-2; D gene: .; CDR3 protein: CASSGRRGVRGYTF; CDR3 DNA: TGTGCCAGCAGCGGGCGGAGGGGTGTACGAGGCTACACCTTC
V gene: TRBV9; J gene: TRBJ2-2; D gene: TRBD2; CDR3 protein: CASRGLGLAGSEELFF; CDR3 DNA: TGTGCCAGCAGGGGATTGGGACTAGCGGGAAGTGAGGAGCTGTTTTTT
V gene: TRBV18; J gene: TRBJ1-2; D gene: .; CDR3 protein: CASSPPEGWGGYTF; CDR3 DNA: TGTGCCAGCTCACCACCGGAGGGCTGGGGCGGCTACACCTTC
V gene: TRBV4-3; J gene: TRBJ1-3; D gene: .; CDR3 protein: CASSQDSPPGPPRRPGNTIYF; CDR3 DNA: TGCGCCAGCAGCCAAGATAGTCCGCCAGGCCCTCCTCGCAGGCCTGGAAACACCATATATTTT
V gene: TRBV27; J gene: TRBJ2-3; D gene: .; CDR3 protein: CASRTTRLVTDTQYF; CDR3 DNA: TGTGCCAGCAGGACGACTAGATTAGTGACAGATACGCAGTATTTT
V gene: TRBV11-2; J gene: TRBJ2-2; D gene: .; CDR3 protein: CASTLRGRNTGELFF; CDR3 DNA: TGTGCCAGCACCTTGCGGGGGCGGAACACCGGGGAGCTGTTTTTT
V gene: TRBV6-1; J gene: TRBJ1-2; D gene: .; CDR3 protein: CASSEAWFHRPDYGYTF; CDR3 DNA: TGTGCCAGCAGTGAAGCGTGGTTTCACAGGCCCGACTATGGCTACACCTTC
V gene: TRBV18; J gene: TRBJ1-4; D gene: TRBD1; CDR3 protein: CASSHGQGAAKLFF; CDR3 DNA: TGTGCCAGCTCTCATGGACAGGGGGCCGCAAAACTGTTTTTT
V gene: TRBV19; J gene: TRBJ2-3; D gene: .; CDR3 protein: CASKSREASSTDTQYF; CDR3 DNA: TGTGCCAGTAAGTCGAGGGAGGCCTCTAGCACAGATACGCAGTATTTT
V gene: TRBV7-2; J gene: TRBJ2-2; D gene: .; CDR3 protein: CASSSRLVPGELFF; CDR3 DNA: TGTGCCAGCAGCTCGCGACTAGTCCCCGGGGAGCTGTTTTTT
V gene: TRBV14; J gene: TRBJ2-7; D gene: .; CDR3 protein: CASSLQPVYEQYF; CDR3 DNA: TGTGCCAGCAGCCTACAGCCAGTCTACGAGCAGTACTTC
V gene: TRBV18; J gene: TRBJ2-1; D gene: TRBD1; CDR3 protein: CASSPRQGGSGIF; CDR3 DNA: TGTGCCAGCTCACCACGACAGGGGGGCAGTGGGATCTTC
V gene: TRBV7-9; J gene: TRBJ2-2; D gene: TRBD2; CDR3 protein: CASSLGLAGWDTGELFF; CDR3 DNA: TGTGCCAGCAGCCTGGGACTAGCGGGATGGGACACCGGGGAGCTGTTTTTT
V gene: TRBV12-5; J gene: TRBJ1-1; D gene: .; CDR3 protein: CASGLLTAEAFF; CDR3 DNA: TGTGCTAGTGGTTTACTGACAGCTGAAGCTTTCTTT
V gene: TRBV5-4; J gene: TRBJ2-3; D gene: TRBD2; CDR3 protein: CASSLERGASTDTQYF; CDR3 DNA: TGTGCCAGCAGCCTGGAGCGGGGGGCCAGCACAGATACGCAGTATTTT
V gene: TRBV2; J gene: TRBJ1-2; D gene: TRBD1; CDR3 protein: CASRQTGEDGYTF; CDR3 DNA: TGTGCCAGCAGGCAAACAGGGGAGGATGGCTACACCTTC
V gene: TRBV5-6; J gene: TRBJ1-1; D gene: TRBD1; CDR3 protein: CASSTTGGVTEAFF; CDR3 DNA: TGTGCCAGCAGTACTACAGGGGGCGTCACTGAAGCTTTCTTT
V gene: TRBV5-1; J gene: TRBJ2-5; D gene: .; CDR3 protein: CASSPDRFQETQYF; CDR3 DNA: TGCGCCAGCAGCCCAGACAGGTTTCAAGAGACCCAGTACTTC
V gene: TRBV5-5; J gene: TRBJ1-1; D gene: .; CDR3 protein: CASSFPGITEAFF; CDR3 DNA: TGTGCCAGCAGCTTTCCGGGAATCACTGAAGCTTTCTTT
V gene: TRBV29-1; J gene: TRBJ2-3; D gene: .; CDR3 protein: CSVTRQGLGGSGSMQYF; CDR3 DNA: TGCAGCGTGACACGACAGGGGTTGGGGGGTAGCGGGAGTATGCAGTATTTT
V gene: TRBV5-1; J gene: TRBJ2-7; D gene: TRBD1; CDR3 protein: CASSLIGQGGEQYF; CDR3 DNA: TGCGCCAGCAGCTTGATAGGACAGGGGGGAGAGCAGTACTTC
V gene: TRBV10-3; J gene: TRBJ1-1; D gene: .; CDR3 protein: CAINSDTKAEAFF; CDR3 DNA: TGTGCCATCAATTCGGACACGAAGGCTGAAGCTTTCTTT
V gene: TRBV2; J gene: TRBJ2-2; D gene: .; CDR3 protein: CASSRVSRPGELFF; CDR3 DNA: TGTGCCAGCAGCAGGGTCTCCCGTCCCGGGGAGCTGTTTTTT
V gene: TRBV15; J gene: TRBJ1-5; D gene: TRBD1; CDR3 protein: CATSRDRGNQPQHF; CDR3 DNA: TGTGCCACCAGCAGGGACAGGGGCAATCAGCCCCAGCATTTT
V gene: TRBV5-1; J gene: TRBJ2-3; D gene: .; CDR3 protein: CASSPRQLGTDTQYF; CDR3 DNA: TGCGCCAGCAGCCCACGGCAGCTAGGCACAGATACGCAGTATTTT
V gene: TRBV10-3; J gene: TRBJ2-3; D gene: TRBD1; CDR3 protein: CAISESQDRGTDTQYF; CDR3 DNA: TGTGCCATCAGTGAGTCACAGGACAGGGGGACAGATACGCAGTATTTT